Listed here is a single T cell receptor beta chain. This CDR3 has 14 amino acids. Germline CDR1 reads ENHRY; CDR2 reads SYGVKD. Unmatched junction bases numbered 8, after V lost 6 bases and J lost 6 bases. These data originate in a study of blood T cell repertoires in COVID-19. Across the whole study: Specimens from acute and convalescent COVID-19 originated in the United States, Italy and Spain. Sources were T cells, B-cell-depleted T cells, or PBMCs; the material itself was cDNA or gDNA.

Authors' methods: The assay estimated nucleated cells by amplifying reference gene primers. Produced via immunoSEQ multiplex PCR; TCRdb's table is partial and in-frame only. The DNA gave D and trimming, while V, J and clone size come from that table. The table has approximately 130,000 clones, around 86% seen once. The sequenced sample consisted of peripheral blood. The sequence derives from a woman in her forties or fifties who had recovered from COVID-19. The V gene is TRBV10-3, the J gene TRBJ2-7; TRBD1 aligns across 10 bases. For the CDR3, the DNA is TGTGCCATCAGCTGGACAGGGGGGGTTGGCGAGCAGTACTTC. It specifies CAISWTGGVGEQYF.